The 20 T cell receptor beta chains below were found in one sample sequenced in a study of T cells in Graves' hyperthyroidism and ophthalmopathy. Researchers amplified the TCR beta CDR3 regions from RNA transcripts. An initial round of RT-PCR targeting the TCR CDR3 relied on the HTBI primer set. In TCRdb, the multiplex PCR reads were re-called with MiXCR into one record per CDR3 protein. This sample has fewer than 450,000 distinct CDR3 sequences, with 13% to 15% found just once. What was sequenced was blood. These TCRs come from a woman aged 60-70 years with Graves' ophthalmopathy.

The genes are TRBV5-1 and TRBJ1-4, with D tentatively TRBD1 (5 bases). The CDR3 has 15 residues. Germline loops: CDR1 SGHRS, CDR2 YFSETQ. V lost 5 bases and J 5 bases, leaving 16 bases between the germline ends. The CDR3 coding sequence is TGCGCCAGCAGACCAGGCTGGGGGACCAATGAAAAACTGTTTTTT. It yields the protein CASRPGWGTNEKLFF.

The table lists this clonotype with a few counts. The V call is TRBV28, the J call TRBJ1-2, with D perhaps TRBD1 (6 bases). Trimming cost V 4 bases and J 6 bases, with 12 bases left between them. The CDR3 sequence is 13 residues long. Germline V gene lookup returns CDR1 MDHEN and CDR2 SYDVKM. The CDR3 reads CASSSGQPDGYTF. CDR3 coding DNA: TGTGCCAGCAGTTCCGGACAGCCCGATGGCTACACCTTC.

About this clonotype itself: It may be a read error: a sequence one base away is much more abundant. The rearrangement uses TRBV5-5 and TRBJ2-7; D uncertain. From germline, CDR1 is SGHKS and CDR2 YYEKEE (reference sequence). The CDR3 totals 14 residues. V lost 0 bases and J 2 bases, leaving 9 bases between the germline ends. CDR3 region: CASSLGRKAYEQYF. DNA of the CDR3: TGTGCCAGCAGCTTGGGACGGAAAGCCTACGAGCAGTACTTC.

This clonotype was seen many times. The V and J genes are TRBV20-1 and TRBJ2-3, with 14 bases fitting TRBD2. The CDR3 sequence is 17 residues long. V lost 5 bases and J lost 1; bases outside the gene matches: 8. Germline V gene data show CDR1 as DFQATT and CDR2 as SNEGSKA (reference sequence). The CDR3 protein is CSAPGGLAGGRTDTQYF. CDR3 nucleotide sequence: TGCAGTGCTCCCGGCGGACTAGCGGGAGGCCGCACAGATACGCAGTATTTT.

Ten or more counts support this clonotype. The J gene is TRBJ2-7, the V gene TRBV7-9; D may be TRBD1 (6 bases). The length of the CDR3 is 14 residues. Trimming cost V 5 bases and J 2 bases, with 13 bases left between them. Germline V gene sequence: CDR1 SEHNR, CDR2 FQNEAQ (reference sequence). CDR3: CASSVDRSTYEQYF. The DNA of the CDR3 is TGTGCCAGCAGCGTTGACAGGTCTACCTACGAGCAGTACTTC.

J is TRBJ1-2 and V is TRBV27, with TRBD1 identical over 10 bases. The CDR3 runs to 15 residues. Germline CDR1 and CDR2: MNHEY and SMNVEV (reference sequence). The trim removed 4 bases at V and 7 bases at J, leaving 9 bases unmatched. CDR3 loop: CASSSLDRGVGGYTF. For the CDR3, the DNA is TGTGCCAGCAGTTCCCTGGACAGGGGGGTAGGTGGCTACACCTTC.

The chain couples TRBV20-1 to TRBJ1-1, with 7 bases lining up with TRBD1. The CDR3 runs 16 residues. V was pared by 0 bases and J by 1 base, with 8 bases of the junction left unmatched. The V gene's germline CDR1 is DFQATT and CDR2 SNEGSKA (reference sequence). CDR3 sequence (DNA): TGCAGTGCTAGAGATGAAGAGGCAGGGGGGAACACTGAAGCTTTCTTT. It is translated as CSARDEEAGGNTEAFF.

This clonotype was picked up many times. The chain is built from TRBV28 and TRBJ2-1, with 9 bases aligning to TRBD1. V lost 4 bases and J lost 1; bases outside the gene matches: 11. CDR1 and CDR2 (germline): MDHEN, SYDVKM. This CDR3 spans 18 amino acids. The CDR3 spells CASSSRRGTGRSYNEQFF. CDR3 nucleotides: TGTGCCAGCAGTTCCCGACGAGGGACAGGGAGGTCCTACAATGAGCAGTTCTTC. Supplemented by reference TRBV28 and TRBJ2-1, the full variable domain reads DVKVTQSSRYLVKRTGEKVFLECVQDMDHENMFWYRQDPGLGLRLIYFSYDVKMKEKGDIPEGYSVSREKKERFSLILESASTNQTSMYLCASSSRRGTGRSYNEQFFGPGTRLTVL.

This clonotype was detected only a few times. The chain is built from TRBV7-9 and TRBJ2-6, with 10 bases aligning to TRBD1. Germline V gene lookup returns CDR1 SEHNR and CDR2 FQNEAQ (reference sequence). CDR3 size: 18 residues. The ends lost 4 bases at V and 0 bases at J; junction bases unmatched: 6. The CDR3 DNA sequence: TGTGCCAGCAGCTCGGACAGGGGGGGATACTCTGGGGCCAACGTCCTGACTTTC. The encoded protein is CASSSDRGGYSGANVLTF.

Note on this clonotype: One end of the junction is discordant with germline, which a read error may explain. V is TRBV10-3 and J is TRBJ1-6; possibly TRBD1 for D (5 bases). CDR3 size: 15 residues. CDR1 ENHRY and CDR2 SYGVKD come from the germline V gene. As DNA, the CDR3 is TGTGCCATCAACGGAGAGGGGTTGTATAATACACCCCTCCACTTT. Encoded protein: CAINGEGLYNTPLHF.

The rearrangement joins TRBV28 to TRBJ1-1; D remains ambiguous. V lost 2 bases and J lost 0, with 10 bases in between. CDR1 MDHEN and CDR2 SYDVKM come from the germline V gene. The CDR3 extends over 15 amino acids. The CDR3 nucleotides read TGTGCCAGCAGTTTACCAACACGTATGAACACTGAAGCTTTCTTT. Translation gives CASSLPTRMNTEAFF.

Only a few counts were recorded for this clonotype. The chain combines TRBV19 with TRBJ2-7, with 9 bases that match TRBD1. J was trimmed by 5 bases and V by 4 bases; bases with no gene match: 9. CDR1 and CDR2 (germline): LNHDA, SQIVND (reference sequence). The CDR3 loop spans 15 amino acids. CDR3 sequence reads: CASSTKDRGSHEQYF. In DNA, the CDR3 is TGTGCCAGTAGTACAAAAGACAGGGGGTCCCACGAGCAGTACTTC.

This clonotype was detected many times. The J gene is TRBJ2-7, the V gene TRBV7-2; D remains ambiguous. The CDR3 covers 13 residues. Germline V gives CDR1 SGHTA, CDR2 FQGNSA. V lost 1 base and J lost 7, with 11 bases in between. In DNA, the CDR3 is TGTGCCAGCAGCTTAGAACGGGCGGTTGAGCAGTACTTC. It codes for CASSLERAVEQYF.

This clonotype was observed many times. The genes are TRBV18 and TRBJ2-7; D might be TRBD2 (6 bases). The V end lost 5 bases, the J end lost 2 bases, and 10 bases lay between the germline ends. Germline CDR1 and CDR2: KGHSH and LQKENI. The CDR3 has 13 residues. The CDR3 loop reads CASSWGETYEQYF. CDR3 bases: TGTGCCAGCTCATGGGGGGAAACCTACGAGCAGTACTTC.

This clonotype was recorded many times. This rearrangement joins TRBV28 to TRBJ2-7; TRBD1 matches at 7 bases. V was clipped by 5 bases and J by 3 bases; unmatched bases: 7. This CDR3 contains 14 residues. Germline CDR1 reads MDHEN; CDR2 reads SYDVKM. CDR3 nucleotides: TGTGCCAGCAGTCGACAGGGCCTAGGCTACGAGCAGTACTTC. Its translation is CASSRQGLGYEQYF.

This clonotype came up a few times. The V and J genes are TRBV29-1 and TRBJ2-5; D call uncertain. CDR3 length: 13 residues. The ends were cut back, 4 bases at V and 3 bases at J, with 12 bases in the middle. The germline V gene encodes CDR1 SQVTM and CDR2 ANQGSEA. The CDR3 coding sequence is TGCAGCGTTGCCCTAGGGTCAGAAGAGACCCAGTACTTC. Translating it yields CSVALGSEETQYF.

This clonotype was counted many times. The chain's CDR3 is CASMGAGTSPGETQYF. The CDR3 nucleotides read TGTGCCAGCATGGGCGCCGGGACTAGCCCCGGGGAGACCCAGTACTTC. V usage is TRBV28 and J usage is TRBJ2-5; 9 nucleotides align to TRBD2. This CDR3 is built from 16 residues. J was trimmed by 5 bases and V by 7 bases; bases with no gene match: 14. Germline V gene sequence: CDR1 MDHEN, CDR2 SYDVKM.

This clonotype was seen at least ten times. The V gene is TRBV5-1, the J gene TRBJ2-7; 8 positions agree with TRBD1. CDR1 SGHRS and CDR2 YFSETQ come from the germline V gene. This CDR3 contains 14 residues. V dropped 4 bases and J dropped 3; count of bases not matched to a gene: 6. CDR3 coding DNA: TGCGCCAGCAGCCAGGGACAGGCTGGCTACGAGCAGTACTTC. The encoded protein is CASSQGQAGYEQYF. The entire variable domain, with the rest obtained from reference TRBV5-1 and TRBJ2-7, is as follows: KAGVTQTPRYLIKTRGQQVTLSCSPISGHRSVSWYQQTPGQGLQFLFEYFSETQRNKGNFPGRFSGRQFSNSRSEMNVSTLELGDSALYLCASSQGQAGYEQYFGPGTRLTVT.

This clonotype appeared many times. The chain links TRBV28 to TRBJ2-1; either TRBD1 or TRBD2 may supply D (5 bases each). Germline CDR1 reads MDHEN; CDR2 reads SYDVKM. V was pared by 7 bases and J by 6 bases, with 13 bases between. CDR3 length: 13 residues. The CDR3 coding sequence is TGTGCCAGCACCATAGGGACCACCAATGAGCAGTTCTTC. The encoded protein is CASTIGTTNEQFF. Full variable domain (remainder filled in from reference TRBV28 and TRBJ2-1): DVKVTQSSRYLVKRTGEKVFLECVQDMDHENMFWYRQDPGLGLRLIYFSYDVKMKEKGDIPEGYSVSREKKERFSLILESASTNQTSMYLCASTIGTTNEQFFGPGTRLTVL.

This clonotype was seen ten or more times. The chain links TRBV12-3 or TRBV12-4 to TRBJ2-2; a possible D gene is TRBD2 (5 bases). This CDR3 is 14 amino acids long. Trimming removed 3 bases from V and 4 bases from J, with 9 bases in between. The CDR3 DNA reads as TGTGCCAGCAGTTTGACCCGGGGCACCGGGGAGCTGTTTTTT. Translation: CASSLTRGTGELFF.